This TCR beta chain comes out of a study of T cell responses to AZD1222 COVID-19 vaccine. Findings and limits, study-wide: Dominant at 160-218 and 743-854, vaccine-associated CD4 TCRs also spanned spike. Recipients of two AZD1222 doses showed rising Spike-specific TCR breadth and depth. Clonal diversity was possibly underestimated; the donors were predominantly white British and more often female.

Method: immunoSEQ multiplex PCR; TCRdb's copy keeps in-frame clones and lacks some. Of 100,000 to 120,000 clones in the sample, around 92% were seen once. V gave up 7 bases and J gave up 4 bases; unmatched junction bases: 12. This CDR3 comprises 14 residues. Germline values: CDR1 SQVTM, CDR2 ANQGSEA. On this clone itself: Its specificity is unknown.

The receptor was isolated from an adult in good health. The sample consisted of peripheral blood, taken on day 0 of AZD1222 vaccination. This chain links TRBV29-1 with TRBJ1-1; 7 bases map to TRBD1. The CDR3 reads CSAPWGTDSTEAFF. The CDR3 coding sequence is TGCAGCGCCCCTTGGGGGACAGACAGCACTGAAGCTTTCTTT.